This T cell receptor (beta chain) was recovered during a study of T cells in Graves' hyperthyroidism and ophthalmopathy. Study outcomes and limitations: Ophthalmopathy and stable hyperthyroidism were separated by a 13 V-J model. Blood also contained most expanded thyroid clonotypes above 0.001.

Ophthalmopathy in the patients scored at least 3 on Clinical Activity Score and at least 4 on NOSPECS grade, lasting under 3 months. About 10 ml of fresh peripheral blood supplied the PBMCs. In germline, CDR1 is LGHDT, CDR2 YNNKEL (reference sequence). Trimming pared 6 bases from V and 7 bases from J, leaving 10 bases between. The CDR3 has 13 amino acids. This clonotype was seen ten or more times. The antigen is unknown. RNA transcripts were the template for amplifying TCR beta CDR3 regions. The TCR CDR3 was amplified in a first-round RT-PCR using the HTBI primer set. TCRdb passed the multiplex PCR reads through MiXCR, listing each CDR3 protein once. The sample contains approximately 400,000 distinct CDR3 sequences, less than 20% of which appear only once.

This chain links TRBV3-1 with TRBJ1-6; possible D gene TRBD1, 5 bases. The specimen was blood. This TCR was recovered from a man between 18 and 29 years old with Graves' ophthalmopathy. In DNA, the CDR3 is TGTGCCAGCAGGGACACTGGCAATTCACCCCTCCACTTT. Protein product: CASRDTGNSPLHF. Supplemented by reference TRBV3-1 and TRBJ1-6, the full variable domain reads DTAVSQTPKYLVTQMGNDKSIKCEQNLGHDTMYWYKQDSKKFLKIMFSYNNKELIINETVPNRFSPKSPDKAHLNLHINSLELGDSAVYFCASRDTGNSPLHFGNGTRLTVT.